The 7 T cell receptor beta chains reported below all come from one sample, sequenced in a study of CXCR3-negative and CXCR3-positive naive CD8 T cells. TRB cDNA was prepared as libraries by UMI-labeled 5' RACE. After re-calling the 5' RACE reads, TCRdb lists one entry per CDR3 protein, DNA absent. This sample contains around 8,400 distinct CDR3 sequences. Material for sequencing was naive CXCR3- CD8+ T cells from blood. Subset defined: CD45RO-CCR7+CD27+CD95- naive CD8+ T cells lacking CXCR3 (TNR3-). The receptors were gathered from a human donor in good health. Some clones in this sample may be carry-over from other donors' samples.

This clonotype counts as medium-sized by frequency. This chain links TRBV29-1 with TRBJ2-7; TCRdb proposes TRBD2, but this gene call is untestable without DNA. Germline CDR1 is SQVTM and CDR2 is ANQGSEA. CDR3 length equals 15 residues. The CDR3 here is CSVEFRASGTYEQYF.

This clonotype counts as medium-sized by frequency. This CDR3 is CASSQGPGGPSYEQYF. The chain couples TRBV14 to TRBJ2-7; the D gene TCRdb calls, TRBD2, cannot be checked with no DNA. The CDR3 contains 16 residues. Per germline, CDR1 SGHDN and CDR2 FVKESK.

The gene calls are TRBV29-1 and TRBJ2-1. This CDR3 is built from 12 residues. Germline V gene lookup returns CDR1 SQVTM and CDR2 ANQGSEA. The CDR3 loop is CSTGSDPNEQFF.

The V and J genes are TRBV10-1 and TRBJ2-7. The germline CDR1 and CDR2 sequences are WNHNN and SYGVQD (reference sequence). The CDR3 length is 11 residues. CDR3 amino acids: CASSGGYEQYF.

V and J are TRBV21-1 and TRBJ1-6. TRBV21-1 is designated a pseudogene. This CDR3 is built from 16 residues. This CDR3 is CASSLSPAITDSPLHF.

This clonotype is classed as medium-sized by frequency. The chain is built from TRBV29-1 and TRBJ2-7. Germline assignment: CDR1 SQVTM and CDR2 ANQGSEA. CDR3 length: 15 amino acids. The CDR3 loop is CSVEDPRSSSYEQYF.

This chain connects TRBV4-1 to TRBJ2-7; TCRdb gives TRBD2 as the D gene, but with no DNA this cannot be confirmed. CDR3 length: 17 residues. Looked up from germline, CDR1 is MGHRA and CDR2 is YSYEKL. CDR3 region: CASSPTELAGGTYEQYF.